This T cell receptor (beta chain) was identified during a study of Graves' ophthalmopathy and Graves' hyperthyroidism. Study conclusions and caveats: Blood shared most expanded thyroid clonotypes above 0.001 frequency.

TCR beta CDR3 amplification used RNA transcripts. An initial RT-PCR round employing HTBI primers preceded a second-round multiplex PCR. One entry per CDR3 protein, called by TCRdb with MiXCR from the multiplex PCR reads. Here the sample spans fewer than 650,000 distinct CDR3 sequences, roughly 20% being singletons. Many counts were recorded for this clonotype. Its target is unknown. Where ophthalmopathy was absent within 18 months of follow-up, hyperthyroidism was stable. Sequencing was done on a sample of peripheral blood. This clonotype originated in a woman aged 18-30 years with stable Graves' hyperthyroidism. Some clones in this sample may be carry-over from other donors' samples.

CDR3 DNA: TGTGCCACCAGCATTAACCGCGAGGGCGAAGCTTTCTTT. Protein sequence: CATSINREGEAFF. The chain uses TRBV15 and TRBJ1-1, with D uncertain. This CDR3 has 13 residues. Germline CDR1 LNHNV, CDR2 YYDKDF (reference sequence). V lost 4 bases and J 8 bases, leaving 14 bases between the germline ends.